This TCR beta chain was retrieved from a study of metastatic and nonmetastatic thyroid tumors. Study details: Repertoire comparisons spanned blood and tumor or nodule tissue from malignant and benign thyroid patients.

As originally analysed: What underpinned the distant-metastasis classifier for papillary thyroid cancer was the set of CDR3 differences across clinicopathological groups. MiXCR re-clonotyped the PCR reads for TCRdb. TCRdb, not the original authors, processed these V and J calls. The data contain around 17,000 clones, approximately 23% of them singletons. Regarding this clone: Its specificity is not known.

V shed 6 bases and J shed 5 bases, with 14 bases lying between them. Germline CDR1 and CDR2: SGHKS and YYEKEE (reference sequence). The CDR3 contains 13 residues. Nobody among the patients had been given any treatment before thyroid surgery. Overall study results and limits: In both blood and tumor samples, TCR beta diversity was reported significantly higher for malignant than benign nodules.

Source material: adjacent normal tissue. The receptor comes from a female donor with papillary thyroid cancer or a benign thyroid nodule (not recorded which). Some clones in this sample may be carry-over from other donors' samples. The gene calls are TRBV5-5 and TRBJ2-5; D not certain. The CDR3 nucleotides read TGTGCCAGCATCCCCCCGGGTCTGGAGACCCAGTACTTC. Translated: CASIPPGLETQYF.